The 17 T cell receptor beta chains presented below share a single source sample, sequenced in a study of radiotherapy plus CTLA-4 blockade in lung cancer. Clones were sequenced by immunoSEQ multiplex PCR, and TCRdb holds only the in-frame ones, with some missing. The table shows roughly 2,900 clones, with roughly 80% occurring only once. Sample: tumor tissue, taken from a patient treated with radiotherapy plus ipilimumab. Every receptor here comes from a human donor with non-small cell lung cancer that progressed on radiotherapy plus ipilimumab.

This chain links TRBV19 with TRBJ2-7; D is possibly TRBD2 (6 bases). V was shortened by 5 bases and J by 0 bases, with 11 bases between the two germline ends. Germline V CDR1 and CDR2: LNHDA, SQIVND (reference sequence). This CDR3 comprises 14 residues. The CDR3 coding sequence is TGTGCCAGTAGTGTAGCGGTGAGCTCCTACGAGCAGTACTTC. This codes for CASSVAVSSYEQYF.

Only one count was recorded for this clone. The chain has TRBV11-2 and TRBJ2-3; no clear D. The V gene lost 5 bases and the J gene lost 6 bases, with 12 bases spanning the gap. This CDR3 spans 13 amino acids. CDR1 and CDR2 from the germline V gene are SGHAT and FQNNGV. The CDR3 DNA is TGTGCCAGCAGCCCCCGGCCCACGGATACGCAGTATTTT. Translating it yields CASSPRPTDTQYF.

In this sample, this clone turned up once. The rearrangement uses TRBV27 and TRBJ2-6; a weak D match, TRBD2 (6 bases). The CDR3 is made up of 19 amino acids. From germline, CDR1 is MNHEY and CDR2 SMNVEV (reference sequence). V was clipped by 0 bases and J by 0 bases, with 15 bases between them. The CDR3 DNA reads TGTGCCAGCAGTTTATCGATTGCGGGGTGGGGCTCTGGGGCCAACGTCCTGACTTTC. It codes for CASSLSIAGWGSGANVLTF.

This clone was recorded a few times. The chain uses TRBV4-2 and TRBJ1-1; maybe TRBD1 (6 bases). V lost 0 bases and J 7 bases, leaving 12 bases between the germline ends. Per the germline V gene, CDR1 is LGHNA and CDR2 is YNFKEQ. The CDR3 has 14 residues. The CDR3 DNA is TGTGCCAGCAGCCAAGATGGTAGGGACAATGAAGCTTTCTTT. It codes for CASSQDGRDNEAFF.

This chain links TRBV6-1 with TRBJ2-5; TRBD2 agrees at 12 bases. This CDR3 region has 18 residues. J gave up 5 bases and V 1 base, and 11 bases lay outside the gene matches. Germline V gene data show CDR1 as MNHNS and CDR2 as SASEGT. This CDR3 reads CASSEEWLAGGLRETQYF. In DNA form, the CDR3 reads TGTGCCAGCAGTGAAGAGTGGCTAGCGGGGGGGCTCCGGGAGACCCAGTACTTC.

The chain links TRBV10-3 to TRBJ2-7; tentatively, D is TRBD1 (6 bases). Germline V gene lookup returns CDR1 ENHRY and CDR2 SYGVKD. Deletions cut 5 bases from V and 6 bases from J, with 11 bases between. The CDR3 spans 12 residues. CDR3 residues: CAISSRGGEQYF. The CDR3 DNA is TGTGCCATCAGTTCGAGAGGGGGCGAGCAGTACTTC.

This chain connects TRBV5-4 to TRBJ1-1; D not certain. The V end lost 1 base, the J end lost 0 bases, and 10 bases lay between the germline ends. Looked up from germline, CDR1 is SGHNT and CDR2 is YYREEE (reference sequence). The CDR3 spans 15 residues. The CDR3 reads CASSLYKPMNTEAFF. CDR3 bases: TGTGCCAGCAGCTTGTATAAGCCCATGAACACTGAAGCTTTCTTT.

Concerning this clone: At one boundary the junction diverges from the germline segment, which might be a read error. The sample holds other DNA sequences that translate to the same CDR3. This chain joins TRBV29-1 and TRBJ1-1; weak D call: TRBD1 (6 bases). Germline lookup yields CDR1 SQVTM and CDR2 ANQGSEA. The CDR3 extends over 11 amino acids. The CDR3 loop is CSVGGGTEAFF. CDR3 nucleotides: TGCAGCGTGGGGGGGGGCACTGAGGCTTTCTTT.

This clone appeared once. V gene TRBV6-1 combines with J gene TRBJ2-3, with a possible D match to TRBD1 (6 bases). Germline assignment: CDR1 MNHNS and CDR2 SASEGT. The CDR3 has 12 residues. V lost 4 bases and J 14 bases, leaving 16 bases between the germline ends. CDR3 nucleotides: TGTGCCAGCAGTGGACCCGGGACAAAAGGGTATTTT. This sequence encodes CASSGPGTKGYF.

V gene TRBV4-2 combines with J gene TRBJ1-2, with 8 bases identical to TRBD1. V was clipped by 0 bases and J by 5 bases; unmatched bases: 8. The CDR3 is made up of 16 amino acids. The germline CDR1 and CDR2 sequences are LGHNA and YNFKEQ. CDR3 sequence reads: CASSQDTGQDAYGYTF. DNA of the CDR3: TGTGCCAGCAGCCAAGATACGGGACAGGACGCTTATGGCTACACCTTC.

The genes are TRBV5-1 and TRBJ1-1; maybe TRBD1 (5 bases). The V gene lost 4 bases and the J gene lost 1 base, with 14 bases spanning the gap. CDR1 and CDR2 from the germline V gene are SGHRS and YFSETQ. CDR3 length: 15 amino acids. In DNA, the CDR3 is TGCGCCAGCAGCCCACTCAAGGGGCGGAACACTGAAGCTTTCTTT. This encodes CASSPLKGRNTEAFF. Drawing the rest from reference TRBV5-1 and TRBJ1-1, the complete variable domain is KAGVTQTPRYLIKTRGQQVTLSCSPISGHRSVSWYQQTPGQGLQFLFEYFSETQRNKGNFPGRFSGRQFSNSRSEMNVSTLELGDSALYLCASSPLKGRNTEAFFGQGTRLTVV.

The CDR3 loop reads CASSASGTDPYNEQFF. The CDR3 nucleotides are TGTGCCAGCAGCGCCTCCGGGACAGACCCATACAATGAGCAGTTCTTC. The rearrangement links TRBV9 to TRBJ2-1; the match to TRBD1 covers 7 bases. Germline V gene sequence: CDR1 SGDLS, CDR2 YYNGEE. J gave up 4 bases and V 3 bases, and 10 bases lay outside the gene matches. The CDR3 totals 16 residues.

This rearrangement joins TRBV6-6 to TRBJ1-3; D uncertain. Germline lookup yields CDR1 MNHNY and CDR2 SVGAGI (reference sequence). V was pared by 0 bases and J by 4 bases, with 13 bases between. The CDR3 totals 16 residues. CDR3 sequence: CASSYSGSDSGNTIYF. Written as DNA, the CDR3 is TGTGCCAGCAGTTACTCAGGGTCGGATTCCGGAAACACCATATATTTT.

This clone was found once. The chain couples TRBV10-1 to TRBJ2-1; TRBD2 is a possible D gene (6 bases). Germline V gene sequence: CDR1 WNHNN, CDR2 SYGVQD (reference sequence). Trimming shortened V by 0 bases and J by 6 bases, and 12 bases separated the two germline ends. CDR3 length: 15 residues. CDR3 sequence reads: CASSESFQLANEQFF. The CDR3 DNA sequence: TGCGCCAGCAGTGAGTCCTTTCAACTAGCCAATGAGCAGTTCTTC.

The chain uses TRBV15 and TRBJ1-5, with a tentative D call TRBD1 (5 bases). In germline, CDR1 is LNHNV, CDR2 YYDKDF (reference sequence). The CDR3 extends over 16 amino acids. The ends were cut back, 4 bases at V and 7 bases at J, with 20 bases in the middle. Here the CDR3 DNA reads TGTGCCACCAGCACCCGACTAGGGGTGGAAGGGCAGCCCCAGCATTTT. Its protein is CATSTRLGVEGQPQHF.

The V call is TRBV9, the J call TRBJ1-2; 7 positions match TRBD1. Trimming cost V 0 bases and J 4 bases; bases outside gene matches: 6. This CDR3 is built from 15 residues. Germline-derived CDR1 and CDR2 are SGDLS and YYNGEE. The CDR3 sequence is CASSVGSDRSYGYTF. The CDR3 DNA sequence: TGTGCCAGCAGCGTAGGGTCGGACAGGAGCTATGGCTACACCTTC.

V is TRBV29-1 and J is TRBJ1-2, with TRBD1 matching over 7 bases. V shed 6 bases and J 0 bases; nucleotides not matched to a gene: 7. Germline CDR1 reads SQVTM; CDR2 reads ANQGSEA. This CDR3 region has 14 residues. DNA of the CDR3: TGCAGCGTGACTACAGGGGAAGCTAACTATGGCTACACCTTC. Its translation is CSVTTGEANYGYTF. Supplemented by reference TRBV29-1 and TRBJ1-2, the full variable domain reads SAVISQKPSRDICQRGTSLTIQCQVDSQVTMMFWYRQQPGQSLTLIATANQGSEATYESGFVIDKFPISRPNLTFSTLTVSNMSPEDSSIYLCSVTTGEANYGYTFGSGTRLTVV.